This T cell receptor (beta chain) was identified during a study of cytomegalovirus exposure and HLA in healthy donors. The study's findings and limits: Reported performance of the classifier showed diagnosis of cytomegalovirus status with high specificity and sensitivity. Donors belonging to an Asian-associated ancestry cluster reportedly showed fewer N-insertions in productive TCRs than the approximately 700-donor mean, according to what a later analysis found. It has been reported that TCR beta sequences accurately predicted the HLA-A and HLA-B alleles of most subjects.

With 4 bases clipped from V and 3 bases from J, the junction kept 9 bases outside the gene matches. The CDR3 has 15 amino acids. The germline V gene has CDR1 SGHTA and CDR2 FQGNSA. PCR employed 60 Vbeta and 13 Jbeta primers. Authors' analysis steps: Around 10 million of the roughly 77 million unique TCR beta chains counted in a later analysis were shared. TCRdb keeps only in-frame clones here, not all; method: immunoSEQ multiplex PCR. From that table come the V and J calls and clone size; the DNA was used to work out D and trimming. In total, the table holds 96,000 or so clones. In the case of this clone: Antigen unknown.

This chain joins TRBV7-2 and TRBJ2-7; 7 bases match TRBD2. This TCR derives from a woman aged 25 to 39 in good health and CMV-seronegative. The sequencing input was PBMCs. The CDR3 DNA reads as TGTGCCAGCAGCTCCCCCGGGAGGTGGGGCTACGAGCAGTACTTC. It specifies CASSSPGRWGYEQYF. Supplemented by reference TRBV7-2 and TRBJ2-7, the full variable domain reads GAGVSQSPSNKVTEKGKDVELRCDPISGHTALYWYRQSLGQGLEFLIYFQGNSAPDKSGLPSDRFSAERTGGSVSTLTIQRTQQEDSAVYLCASSSPGRWGYEQYFGPGTRLTVT.